Detailed here is one T cell receptor beta chain. As yet, its antigen is unknown. This entry comes from a study of Ad26.COV2.S vaccination and SARS-CoV-2 variants. The wider study: Into the muscle, Ad26.COV2.S was dosed once or twice, 56 days apart.

Specified treatment: about 20 received Ad26.COV2.S at low or high dose, single or two shots; roughly five received placebo; per-sample allocation not given. Samples came from day 63 after the first vaccine or placebo injection. The vaccine delivered Wuhan-strain SARS-CoV-2 spike through an Ad26 vector. This CDR3 spans 11 amino acids. V lost 0 bases, J lost 6 bases, and 3 bases lay in between. Profiling relied on immunoSEQ multiplex PCR, and the TCRdb table lists in-frame clones only, not all of them. The data show more than 400,000 clones, about 90% seen once. Points from the study as a whole: Vaccine and placebo groups showed comparable non-spike TCR breadth.

The TCR originated in a person aged 18 to 65 who received the Ad26.COV2.S COVID-19 vaccine or a placebo. The chain carries TRBV12-3 or TRBV12-4 and TRBJ2-7; unclear D gene. Sample: peripheral blood, taken in a trial of Ad26.COV2.S vaccine versus placebo. This CDR3 is CASSLAREQYF. The CDR3 region has the DNA TGTGCCAGCAGTTTAGCGCGCGAGCAGTACTTC.